Below, 2 T cell receptor beta chains from the same sample are listed, as sequenced in a study of graft-versus-host responses after intestinal transplantation. These receptors lack a known antigen. The assay was immunoSEQ multiplex PCR, and TCRdb's table has in-frame clones only and misses some. The table has around 96,000 clones, about 90% seen once; the top ten hold around 0.17%. The source was unstimulated CD4+ T cells sorted from spleen or lymph node cells, collected before intestinal transplant. The receptors were gathered from a human donor who received an intestinal transplant.

The CDR3 is CASSLGQGIYEQYF. As DNA, the CDR3 is TGTGCCAGCAGCTTGGGCCAGGGGATTTACGAGCAGTACTTC. The chain employs TRBV5-4 and TRBJ2-7; D perhaps matches TRBD1 (6 bases). The CDR3 is 14 residues long. The germline CDR1 and CDR2 sequences are SGHNT and YYREEE (reference sequence). Trimming pared 0 bases from V and 4 bases from J, leaving 11 bases between.

The V and J genes are TRBV28 and TRBJ1-1, with D maybe TRBD1 (6 bases). The CDR3 is 10 residues long. Trimming left V 8 bases short and J 8 bases short, with 9 bases between. Germline CDR1 is MDHEN and CDR2 is SYDVKM. The CDR3 region is CASVGAEAFF. The CDR3 region has the DNA TGTGCCAGCGTGGGGGCAGAAGCTTTCTTT.